This T cell receptor beta chain derives from a study of T cells in women clearing cervical HPV infection. Findings and limits, study-wide: CIN3+ cases had significantly higher TCR repertoire richness than controls, but evenness did not differ.

Sequencing was performed with immunoSEQ multiplex PCR; in TCRdb, only in-frame clones are kept and a portion is missing. The specimen's table records about 26,000 clones. About this clone: Its antigen is currently unknown. The CDR3 extends 3 residues past the end of the read, so its final part is completed from the germline J gene.

The ends lost 4 bases at V and 6 bases at J; junction bases unmatched: 11. CDR3 size: 16 residues. The germline gives CDR1 MNHNS, CDR2 SASEGT. The sequenced sample consisted of blood buffy coat. J is TRBJ1-3 and V is TRBV6-1, with 8 bases aligning to TRBD1. This sequence was found in a woman between 18 and 75 years old with a cervical HPV16 infection that either progressed to CIN3+ or cleared (not recorded which). Partial CDR3 DNA: TGTGCCAGCAGTGGTGGACAGGGCGTCTTTGAAAACACC. It is translated as CASSGGQGVFENT. From start to end, the CDR3 is CASSGGQGVFENTIYF.